The rows below give T cell receptor beta chains drawn from one sample of a study of identical twins. One entry per CDR3 protein results from TCRdb running MiXCR on the 5' RACE reads. The sample records hundreds of thousands of distinct CDR3 sequences, about 7.5% being singletons. The sample also formed part of further work on yellow fever vaccine responses in identical twins.

The sequenced sample consisted of memory (CD45RO+) T cells sorted from blood. These receptors all come from a woman under 30 in good health. The CDR3 runs from the conserved cysteine through the conserved F or W. Fields, in order: J gene, D gene, V gene, clone size, CDR3 DNA, CDR3 protein. A D gene is named only where the DNA matches it firmly. Where a row states a size, it is once, few, many or the class of an expanded clone; other rows omit it.

TRBJ1-3	TRBD1	TRBV3-1	NA	TGTGCCAGCAGCCGGGACAGCGGAAACACCATATATTTT	CASSRDSGNTIYF
TRBJ2-3	NA	TRBV5-1	many	TGCGCCAGCAGCCGCGGGGACTCAATCTACGATACGCAGTATTTT	CASSRGDSIYDTQYF
TRBJ2-7	TRBD2	TRBV7-9	NA	TGTGCCAGCAGCTTAGCAGCTAGCGGGCAGGACGAGCAGTACTTC	CASSLAASGQDEQYF
TRBJ1-1	NA	TRBV7-9	many	TGTGCCACTGCGAGGGAGAGGAACACTGAAGCTTTCTTT	CATARERNTEAFF
TRBJ1-2	NA	TRBV5-6	few	TGTGCCAGCAGCTTGGGGGGAAAACAGTTCTATGGCTACACCTTC	CASSLGGKQFYGYTF
TRBJ2-5	TRBD2	TRBV11-2	few	TGTGCCAGCAGCTTAGGGTCTAGCGGGAAAGAGACCCAGTACTTC	CASSLGSSGKETQYF
TRBJ2-7	NA	TRBV29-1	many	TGCAGCTATCGCTCCCCGGGGGTCCCCTACGAGCAGTACTTC	CSYRSPGVPYEQYF
TRBJ2-3	NA	TRBV29-1	NA	TGCAGCGTTGAAAGGGGGGGGGGAGATACGCAGTATTTT	CSVERGGGDTQYF
TRBJ2-7	NA	TRBV27	few	TGTGCCAGCAGCCCCGGGTCGACCCGAGAGCAGTACTTC	CASSPGSTREQYF
TRBJ2-7	NA	TRBV7-2	NA	TGTGCAAGCAGCCCGGAGCAGTACTTC	CASSPEQYF
TRBJ1-1	TRBD1	TRBV3-1	many	TGTGCCAGCAGCCACAGGTCCGGGCGAGACAGGGGAGATGAAGCTTTCTTT	CASSHRSGRDRGDEAFF
TRBJ2-7	NA	TRBV28	NA	TGTGCCAGCAGTTTATGGCCAGCCCACTCCTACGAGCAGTACTTC	CASSLWPAHSYEQYF
TRBJ2-3	TRBD2	TRBV7-9	many	TGTGCCAGCAGCTTAGGACTAGCGGGAGAAGGAGATACGCAGTATTTT	CASSLGLAGEGDTQYF
TRBJ2-2	NA	TRBV4-3	many	TGCGCCAGCAGCCAAGCGCCGGAGAACACCGGGGAGCTGTTTTTT	CASSQAPENTGELFF
TRBJ2-1	TRBD1	TRBV7-9	NA	TGTGCCAGCAGCGACGGGACAGGGGGCATGCATGAGCAGTTCTTC	CASSDGTGGMHEQFF
TRBJ2-7	TRBD2	TRBV7-2	many	TGTGCCAGCAGCTTAGTAGGTAGCGGGGGTTACGAGCAGTACTTC	CASSLVGSGGYEQYF
TRBJ2-7	TRBD2	TRBV6-2/TRBV6-3	few	TGTGCCAGCAGCATAGCGGGAGGGTCCTACGAGCAGTACTTC	CASSIAGGSYEQYF
TRBJ2-3	NA	TRBV11-2	few	TGTGCCAGCAGTCCTACCCCGGGACTGAGCTATAGACCAGATACGCAGTATTTT	CASSPTPGLSYRPDTQYF
TRBJ2-7	TRBD2	TRBV20-1	NA	TGCAGTGCGGTGGGTTCTAGCGGCTTATACGAGCAGTACTTC	CSAVGSSGLYEQYF